These 2 T cell receptor beta chains originate from one sample sequenced in a study of T-cell reconstitution after alpha-beta-depleted transplantation in children. TCRbeta library construction was performed incorporating unique molecular identifiers. TCRdb independently ran MiXCR on the PCR reads; one entry per CDR3 protein. The data show about 980,000 distinct CDR3 sequences, with about 29% seen just once and over 25% held by the top ten. The source was PBMCs, mostly from graft donor cells, collected 360 days after TCRalphabeta/CD19-depleted stem cell transplant. The receptors were sampled from a boy less than two years old who had a stem cell transplant for SCID, so the T cells may come from the graft donor.

This sequence joins TRBV12-3 or TRBV12-4 and TRBJ1-1, with 9 nucleotides matching TRBD1. This CDR3 has 13 residues. Unmatched junction bases numbered 2, after V lost 7 bases and J lost 2 bases. The CDR3 loop is CASMGQGNTEAFF. CDR3 nucleotides: TGTGCCAGCATGGGACAGGGTAACACTGAAGCTTTCTTT.

The gene calls are TRBV5-1 and TRBJ2-2; D possibly corresponds to TRBD2 (5 bases). Trimming took off 4 bases at V and 0 bases at J, with 10 bases between the two ends. This CDR3 is 15 amino acids long. Germline V gives CDR1 SGHRS, CDR2 YFSETQ. DNA for the CDR3: TGCGCCAGCAGCCCAGCCGGGACGAACACCGGGGAGCTGTTTTTT. Its protein product is CASSPAGTNTGELFF. Combining the CDR3 with reference TRBV5-1 and TRBJ2-2 gives the whole variable domain KAGVTQTPRYLIKTRGQQVTLSCSPISGHRSVSWYQQTPGQGLQFLFEYFSETQRNKGNFPGRFSGRQFSNSRSEMNVSTLELGDSALYLCASSPAGTNTGELFFGEGSRLTVL.